The T cell receptor (beta chain) described here comes from a study of T cells after posttransplantation cyclophosphamide. V shed 3 bases, J shed 5 bases, and the junction held 4 bases outside the gene matches. Germline values: CDR1 SGHRS, CDR2 YFSETQ. This CDR3 spans 14 amino acids. A remark on this clone: The antigen is not known.

Study outcomes and limitations: Donor-recipient repertoire similarity was low at 1-2 months, rising over year one.

Controls had myeloablative marrow grafts with methotrexate and calcineurin inhibitor, sampled at 1 year. TCRdb's table, derived via immunoSEQ multiplex PCR, lists solely in-frame clones and lacks some. The profile covers approximately 5,000 clones, with about three quarters appearing a single time and around half taken by the ten largest. The chain employs TRBV5-1 and TRBJ1-1; 10 bases line up with TRBD1. The sample here was PBMCs, taken around 320 days after allogeneic stem cell transplant with calcineurin inhibitor and methotrexate. The receptor was derived from a female patient aged 50 to 60 who received an allogeneic stem cell transplant from an unrelated donor, was CMV-positive, and had acute and chronic GVHD. Some of the T cells may derive from the graft donor. CDR3 sequence: CASSWGQGRTEAFF. In nucleotides, the CDR3 is TGCGCCAGCAGCTGGGGACAGGGGCGAACTGAAGCTTTCTTT.